This is a list of T cell receptor beta chains from one sample in a study of cytomegalovirus exposure and HLA in healthy donors. Assay: immunoSEQ multiplex PCR; the TCRdb copy retains only in-frame clones and omits some. The sample table sets out roughly 140,000 clones. Source material: PBMCs. All receptors come from a man aged 40-55 years in good health and CMV-seronegative. CDR3s include the opening cysteine and the closing phenylalanine or tryptophan. The order of the fields is J gene, V gene, D gene, CDR3 protein, CDR3 DNA. The D gene is left open where the match is weak.

TRBJ2-6 TRBV5-6 NA CASSLAAGANVLTF TGTGCCAGCAGCTTGGCCGCTGGGGCCAACGTCCTGACTTTC
TRBJ1-1 TRBV5-1 NA CASSPSPFTSGEMNTEAFF TGCGCCAGCAGCCCGAGCCCTTTCACTTCGGGAGAAATGAACACTGAGGCTTTCTTT
TRBJ2-5 TRBV5-6 NA CASSQVIQETQYF TGTGCCAGCAGCCAGGTTATACAAGAGACCCAGTACTTC
TRBJ1-2 TRBV9 NA CASSGPRSYGYTF TGTGCCAGCAGCGGGCCCAGGTCCTATGGCTACACCTTC
TRBJ2-7 TRBV6-1 TRBD1 CASRRGQGESYEQYF TGTGCCAGCAGGAGGGGACAGGGGGAGAGCTACGAGCAGTACTTC
TRBJ2-2 TRBV5-6 NA CASSLDIANTGELFF TGTGCCAGCAGCTTAGACATCGCGAACACCGGGGAGCTGTTTTTT
TRBJ2-7 TRBV4-1 NA CASSQGSSLYF TGCGCCAGCAGCCAAGGCAGTAGCCTGTACTTC
TRBJ2-3 TRBV4-2 TRBD1 CASSQGTGGADTQYF TGTGCCAGCAGCCAAGGGACAGGGGGGGCAGATACGCAGTATTTT
TRBJ1-4 TRBV29-1 NA CSVVDRLPGGKLFF TGCAGCGTTGTAGACAGGCTCCCCGGGGGAAAACTGTTTTTT
TRBJ2-4 TRBV2 TRBD1 CASDRGQGKNIQYF TGTGCCAGCGACAGGGGACAGGGCAAAAACATTCAGTACTTC
TRBJ2-7 TRBV23-1 NA CAILPGKSSYEQYF TGCGCCATTCTTCCCGGGAAAAGCTCCTACGAGCAGTACTTC
TRBJ2-7 TRBV6-1 NA CASSEQGGYEQYF TGTGCCAGCAGTGAACAGGGGGGCTACGAGCAGTACTTC
TRBJ1-3 TRBV5-1 TRBD1 CASSLAGQGSGNTIYF TGCGCCAGCAGCTTGGCGGGACAGGGGTCTGGAAACACCATATATTTT
TRBJ1-2 TRBV2 TRBD1 CASSERGTGPYTF TGTGCCAGCAGTGAGCGGGGGACAGGGCCGTACACCTTC
TRBJ1-2 TRBV25-1 NA CASKSDSDYGYTF TGTGCCAGCAAATCGGACTCGGACTATGGCTACACCTTC
TRBJ2-7 TRBV28 NA CASSFPLASDSPSSYEQYF TGTGCCAGCAGTTTCCCGTTAGCCTCGGACTCTCCTAGCTCCTACGAGCAGTACTTC
TRBJ1-2 TRBV5-4 TRBD1 CASSLKQGQESGYTF TGTGCCAGCAGCTTGAAACAGGGACAGGAATCTGGCTACACCTTC
TRBJ2-7 TRBV7-8 TRBD2 CASSHRSGGASHEQYF TGTGCCAGCAGTCATCGGAGCGGGGGGGCCTCACACGAGCAGTACTTC
TRBJ1-1 TRBV7-9 NA CASGRWGPEAFF TGTGCCAGCGGGAGGTGGGGCCCTGAAGCTTTCTTT
TRBJ2-7 TRBV5-1 TRBD2 CASSLTSGGTYEQYF TGCGCCAGCAGCTTAACTAGCGGGGGAACCTACGAGCAGTACTTC
TRBJ2-1 TRBV4-3 TRBD2 CASSQAVERGGRNEQFF TGCGCCAGCAGCCAAGCGGTCGAGCGGGGGGGCCGCAATGAGCAGTTCTTC
TRBJ2-2 TRBV19 NA CASGGQGYDGELFF TGTGCCAGCGGGGGGCAGGGTTATGACGGGGAGCTGTTTTTT
TRBJ1-6 TRBV19 NA CASSITGSSSPLHF TGTGCCAGTAGTATAACGGGGTCCAGTTCACCCCTCCACTTT